This record looks at one T cell receptor (beta chain) sequence and its context. The germline gives CDR1 MRHNA, CDR2 SNTAGT. The CDR3 covers 14 residues. Trimming left V 3 bases short and J 0 bases short, with 5 bases between. These data are taken from a study of blood T cell repertoires in COVID-19. Study details: PBMCs, B-cell-depleted T cells, or T cells were the source of the cDNA or gDNA that made up the material.

How the authors handled the data: Cell counts per sample came from amplifying reference gene primers. The protocol was immunoSEQ multiplex PCR, while the TCRdb copy is restricted to in-frame clones and leaves out a portion. That table is the source of V, J and clone size, and D and trimming were worked out from the DNA. This repertoire shows over 40,000 clones, approximately 91% found once; its top ten account for about 29%. The chain couples TRBV6-4 to TRBJ2-2; weak D call: TRBD1 (5 bases). This TCR came from a human donor in a cohort sampled during active COVID-19. Sequenced sample: peripheral blood. The CDR3, as DNA: TGTGCCAGCAGTGAAGGGGCGAACACCGGGGAGCTGTTTTTT. Translation: CASSEGANTGELFF.